The T cell receptor (beta chain) under discussion was sequenced for a study of beta chain features in type 1 diabetes. Study overall: The number of sorted cells examined across all samples was fewer than 110,000,000. Points from the study as a whole: Junctions at VDJ sites from type 1 diabetes patients had fewer insertions and more deletions. Equally in patients and controls, shorter templates might have been favored by PCR. There was a moderate but significant shortening of TCRB CDR3s in all four CD4+ subsets of Type 1 diabetes patients.

For this clone: What it binds is not known.

Every isolated RNA sample was fully reverse transcribed, so sequencing captured expressed TCRB transcripts. Clones were sequenced by immunoSEQ multiplex PCR, and TCRdb holds only the in-frame ones, with some missing. The sample lists hundreds of thousands of clones, about 71% occurring once. This sequence originates from a man under 40 in good health. The specimen was naive CD4+ T cells from blood.

As DNA, the CDR3 is TGCAGCGTTGAAGGGACAGATAATCAGCCCCAGCATTTT. As protein: CSVEGTDNQPQHF. This sequence joins TRBV29-1 and TRBJ1-5, with D perhaps matching TRBD1 (6 bases). This CDR3 spans 13 amino acids. The ends were cut back, 1 base at V and 4 bases at J, with 8 bases in the middle. Germline loops: CDR1 SQVTM, CDR2 ANQGSEA. The full variable domain, completed using reference TRBV29-1 and TRBJ1-5, is SAVISQKPSRDICQRGTSLTIQCQVDSQVTMMFWYRQQPGQSLTLIATANQGSEATYESGFVIDKFPISRPNLTFSTLTVSNMSPEDSSIYLCSVEGTDNQPQHFGDGTRLSIL.